Following are 14 T cell receptor beta chains from one sample sequenced in a study of blood T cells in healthy people across ages. PCR was performed a second time for about 6 to 12 cycles using a sample-barcoded 5' primer and a J-beta primer mix. TCRdb passed the 5' RACE reads through MiXCR, listing each CDR3 protein once. The sample contains some 760,000 distinct CDR3 sequences, roughly 25% of which appear only once. These data are also associated with another study on T cells of mothers and their children.

Sequencing was carried out using blood. The receptor set was obtained from a boy aged 5 to 17 in good health.

The V call is TRBV11-2, the J call TRBJ2-2; D perhaps matches TRBD1 (6 bases). There are 15 residues in the CDR3. Trimming pared 2 bases from V and 4 bases from J, leaving 11 bases between. CDR1 SGHAT and CDR2 FQNNGV come from the germline V gene. The CDR3 bases are TGTGCCAGCAGCTTATTGACAGGAGGCACCGGGGAGCTGTTTTTT. Translated: CASSLLTGGTGELFF.

V is TRBV20-1 and J is TRBJ2-5; unclear D gene. The DNA matches TRBJ2-7 better at its end, which makes the J call doubtful. CDR1 and CDR2 (germline): DFQATT, SNEGSKA (reference sequence). The CDR3 runs to 15 residues. CDR3 DNA: TGCAGTGCTAGGGCCATAGAGGCGGTATCCTACGAGCAGTACTTC. Its translation is CSARAIEAVSYEQYF.

The chain recombines TRBV7-9 with TRBJ1-6, with 10 bases aligning to TRBD1. The CDR3 is 16 residues long. V gave up 0 bases and J gave up 9 bases; unmatched junction bases: 5. Germline values: CDR1 SEHNR, CDR2 FQNEAQ (reference sequence). CDR3: CASSLASGTGVSPLHF. The CDR3 coding sequence is TGTGCCAGCAGCTTAGCGTCGGGGACAGGGGTTTCACCCCTCCACTTT.

The J gene is TRBJ2-3, the V gene TRBV27; possible D gene TRBD1, 6 bases. CDR1 MNHEY and CDR2 SMNVEV come from the germline V gene (reference sequence). This CDR3 is 15 amino acids long. The ends were cut back, 6 bases at V and 0 bases at J, with 13 bases in the middle. This chain's CDR3 is CASSSMRGSTDTQYF. Written as DNA, the CDR3 is TGTGCCAGCAGCTCAATGAGGGGGAGCACAGATACGCAGTATTTT.

This clonotype has at least ten counts. CDR3 coding DNA: TGTGCCAGCAGTTTATCCCCCTACGAGCAGTACTTC. Amino acid sequence: CASSLSPYEQYF. This sequence joins TRBV28 and TRBJ2-7; D gene ambiguous. The germline V and J ends were trimmed by 1 base and 2 bases, with 3 bases remaining between them. CDR3 length: 12 residues. CDR1 MDHEN and CDR2 SYDVKM come from the germline V gene.

V gene TRBV28 combines with J gene TRBJ1-6; D uncertain. Germline V CDR1 and CDR2: MDHEN, SYDVKM. The length of the CDR3 is 13 residues. Trimming left V 1 base short and J 8 bases short, with 6 bases between. The CDR3 is CASSLYGDSPLHF. The CDR3, as DNA: TGTGCCAGCAGTTTATACGGGGATTCACCCCTCCACTTT.

This clonotype was seen only a few times. This rearrangement joins TRBV21-1 to TRBJ2-6; the table names TRBD2, a call not compared with the DNA. TRBV21-1 has pseudogene status. The CDR3 is 17 residues long. CDR3 sequence: CASSYLGPSSGANVLTF. CDR3 sequence (DNA): TGTGCCAGCAGTTATCTAGGTCCCAGCTCTGGGGCCAACGTCCTGACTTTC.

The chain is built from TRBV27 and TRBJ1-2; TRBD1 matches 8 bases. V lost 3 bases and J lost 5; bases outside the gene matches: 5. CDR1 MNHEY and CDR2 SMNVEV come from the germline V gene (reference sequence). This CDR3 has 14 amino acids. The CDR3 nucleotides are TGTGCCAGCAGTTTGCACGGACAGGGATATGGCTACACCTTC. Residues: CASSLHGQGYGYTF.

V and J are TRBV2 and TRBJ2-5; tentative D call: TRBD2 (5 bases). The germline V gene encodes CDR1 SNHLY and CDR2 FYNNEI. This CDR3 is 15 amino acids long. With 3 bases removed from V and 4 bases from J, the gap between germline ends came to 15 bases. CDR3 in DNA: TGTGCCAGCAGTGAGGAGGCCACTTCGCCAGAGACCCAGTACTTC. Translated: CASSEEATSPETQYF.

This clonotype was picked up many times. The DNA for the CDR3 is TGCGCCAGCAGCCAAGACGCCTACAATGAGCAGTTCTTC. Translating it yields CASSQDAYNEQFF. This chain links TRBV4-1 with TRBJ2-1; no reliable D call. The germline V gene has CDR1 MGHRA and CDR2 YSYEKL. The CDR3 contains 13 residues. With 0 bases removed from V and 2 bases from J, the gap between germline ends came to 2 bases.

The chain joins TRBV28 to TRBJ1-6; D unresolved. This CDR3 is built from 15 residues. Germline values: CDR1 MDHEN, CDR2 SYDVKM. The V end lost 7 bases, the J end lost 6 bases, and 16 bases lay between the germline ends. Written as DNA, the CDR3 is TGTGCCAGCACCCCATTGGGCCGAATTAATTCACCCCTCCACTTT. Protein: CASTPLGRINSPLHF.

The chain recombines TRBV5-1 with TRBJ2-1; 10 nucleotides align to TRBD2. The CDR3 length is 15 residues. J gave up 6 bases and V 4 bases, and 7 bases lay outside the gene matches. Germline lookup yields CDR1 SGHRS and CDR2 YFSETQ. The chain's CDR3 is CASSIPTSGSNEQFF. The CDR3 nucleotides read TGCGCCAGCAGCATTCCGACTAGCGGGTCCAATGAGCAGTTCTTC.

This clonotype was seen a handful of times. The chain links TRBV28 to TRBJ2-5; the D is unclear. CDR1 is MDHEN and CDR2 is SYDVKM in the germline V gene. The CDR3 covers 12 residues. The V end was cut by 8 bases, the J end by 3 bases, with 10 bases between. The CDR3 sequence is CASRPSKETQYF. Here the CDR3 DNA reads TGTGCCAGCCGCCCAAGTAAAGAGACCCAGTACTTC.

For this clonotype: The junction differs from germline at one of its ends, possibly a read error. V and J are TRBV7-8 and TRBJ1-1, with TRBD1 matching 9 bases. This CDR3 comprises 16 residues. Germline CDR1 is SGHVS and CDR2 is FQNEAQ. The CDR3 here is CASSPRGGQGNTEAFF. DNA of the CDR3: TGTGCCAGCAGCCCGCGGGGAGGACAGGGGAACACCGAAGCTTTCTTT.